This T cell receptor beta chain was obtained from a study of blood T cell repertoires in COVID-19. Study background: From T cells, B-cell-depleted T cells, or PBMCs came the material, which was cDNA or gDNA.

V shed 0 bases and J 3 bases; nucleotides not matched to a gene: 3. CDR3 size: 16 residues. Per the germline V gene, CDR1 is MGHRA and CDR2 is YSYEKL. Profiled with immunoSEQ multiplex PCR; TCRdb holds only in-frame clones, not every one. The repertoire holds tens of thousands of clones, with about 85% as singletons. Sequenced: peripheral blood. The sequence derives from a man in his forties or fifties with acute or convalescent COVID-19. This chain uses TRBV4-1 with TRBJ2-1; 9 positions match TRBD2. CDR3 sequence (DNA): TGCGCCAGCAGCCAAGATTTAGCGGGAGACTACAATGAGCAGTTCTTC. Amino acids: CASSQDLAGDYNEQFF.